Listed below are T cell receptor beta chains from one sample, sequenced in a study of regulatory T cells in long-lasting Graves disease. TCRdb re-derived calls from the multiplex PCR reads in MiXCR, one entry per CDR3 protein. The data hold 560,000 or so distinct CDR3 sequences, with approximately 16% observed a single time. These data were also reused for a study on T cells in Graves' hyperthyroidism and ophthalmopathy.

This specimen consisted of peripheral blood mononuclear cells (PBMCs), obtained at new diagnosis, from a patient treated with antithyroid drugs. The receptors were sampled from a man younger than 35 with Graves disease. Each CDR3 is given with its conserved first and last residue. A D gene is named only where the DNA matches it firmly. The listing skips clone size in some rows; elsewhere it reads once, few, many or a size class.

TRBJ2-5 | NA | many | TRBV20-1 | TGCAGTGCTAGAGACGGACAGCTGGGGGAGACCCAGTACTTC | CSARDGQLGETQYF
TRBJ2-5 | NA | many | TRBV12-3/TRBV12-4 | TGTGCCAGCAGCCGCGTGTCCAGGGGACTACTAACCATACAAGAGACCCAGTACTTC | CASSRVSRGLLTIQETQYF
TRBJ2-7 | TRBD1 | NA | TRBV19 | TGTGCCAGTAGTAGACAGGGGGCGTTCTACGAGCAGTACTTC | CASSRQGAFYEQYF
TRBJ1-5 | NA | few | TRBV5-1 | TGCGCCAGCAGCTTGTCCTCTCATAGCAATCAGCCCCAGCATTTT | CASSLSSHSNQPQHF
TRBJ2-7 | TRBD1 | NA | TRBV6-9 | TGTGCCAGCAGTTGGACAGGGGGCACATACGAGCAGTACTTC | CASSWTGGTYEQYF
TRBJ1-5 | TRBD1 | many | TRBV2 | TGTGCCAGCAGGGAGACAGGGTATCAGCCCCGGCATTTT | CASRETGYQPRHF
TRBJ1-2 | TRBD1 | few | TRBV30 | TGTGCCTGGTCCGCCCCGAACAGGGGTGGCTACACCTTC | CAWSAPNRGGYTF
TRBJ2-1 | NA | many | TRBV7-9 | TGTGCCAGCAGCTTGCCCGGAAATGAGCAGTTCTTC | CASSLPGNEQFF
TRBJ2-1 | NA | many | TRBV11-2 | TGTGCCAGCACCTCGGGAAAGGGCGCCTACAATGAGCAGTTCTTC | CASTSGKGAYNEQFF
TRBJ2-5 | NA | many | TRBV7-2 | TGTGCCAGCAGATCCCGGGACTTTCAAGAGACCCAGTACTTC | CASRSRDFQETQYF
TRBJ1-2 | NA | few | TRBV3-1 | TGTGCCAGCAGCCCCTCAGGGGCGGGCTATGGCTACACCTTC | CASSPSGAGYGYTF
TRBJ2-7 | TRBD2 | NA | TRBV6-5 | TGTGCCAGCAGTTACTCATCCGGACTAGCTACCTACGAGCAGTACTTC | CASSYSSGLATYEQYF
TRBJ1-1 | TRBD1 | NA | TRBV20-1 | TGCAGTGCTGGGCCTCCGGGACAGATGAACACTGAAGCTTTCTTT | CSAGPPGQMNTEAFF
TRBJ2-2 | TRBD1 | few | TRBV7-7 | TGTGCTAGCAGCCGACAGGGGACCGGGGGGCTGTTTTTT | CASSRQGTGGLFF
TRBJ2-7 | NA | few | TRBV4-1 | TGCGCCAGCAGCCCGGCGACGAGATCCTACGAGCAGTACTTC | CASSPATRSYEQYF
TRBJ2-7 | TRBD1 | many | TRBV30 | TGTGCCTGGAATACAGGGGGTAGCTACGAGCAGTACTTC | CAWNTGGSYEQYF
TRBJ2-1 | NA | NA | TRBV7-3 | TGTGCCAGCAGCTTAAAGGGCAGGGATGAGCAGTTCTTC | CASSLKGRDEQFF
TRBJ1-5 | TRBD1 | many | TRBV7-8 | TGTGCCAGCAGCCTAGACTGGACAGGGGGCAATCAGCCCCAGCATTTT | CASSLDWTGGNQPQHF
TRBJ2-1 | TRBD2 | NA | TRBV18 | TGTGCCAGCTCACTGGGACTAGCGGGCGCTACCTACAATGAGCAGTTCTTC | CASSLGLAGATYNEQFF
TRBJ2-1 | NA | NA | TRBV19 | TGTGCCAGTAGTATAGATGGGAGGACATTCGCCTACAATGAGCAGTTCTTC | CASSIDGRTFAYNEQFF
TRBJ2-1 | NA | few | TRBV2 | TGTGCCAGCCGGGGCGGGAAAAGCTCCTACAATGAGCAGTTCTTC | CASRGGKSSYNEQFF
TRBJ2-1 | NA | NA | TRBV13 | TGTGCCAGCAGCTTAGCCCCCCAGTTCCAAGCGGGTGTCTACAATGAGCAGTTCTTC | CASSLAPQFQAGVYNEQFF
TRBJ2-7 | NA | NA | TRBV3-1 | TGTGCCAGCAGCCAAAAAGGTTTAGAGTCCTACGAGCAGTACTTC | CASSQKGLESYEQYF
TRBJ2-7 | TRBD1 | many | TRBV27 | TGTGCCAGCAGTTTATCCAGGGGGCAGACCTACGAGCAGTACTTC | CASSLSRGQTYEQYF
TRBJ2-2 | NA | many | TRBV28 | TGTGCCAGCAGGATACAGGGTGCCGGGGAGCTGTTTTTT | CASRIQGAGELFF
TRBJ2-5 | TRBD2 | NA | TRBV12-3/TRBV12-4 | TGTGCCAGCCAAGCCCCAACTAGCGGGAAACGGGAGACCCAGTACTTC | CASQAPTSGKRETQYF
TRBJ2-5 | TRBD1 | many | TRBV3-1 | TGTGCCAGCAGCCCCCCGGGACAGGGACGGGAGACCCAGTACTTC | CASSPPGQGRETQYF
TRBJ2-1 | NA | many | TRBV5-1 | TGCGCCAGCTACTGGTCGGCGGGCTCCTACAATGAGCAGTTCTTC | CASYWSAGSYNEQFF
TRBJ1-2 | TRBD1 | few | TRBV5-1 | TGCGCCAGCAGAGGGGACACGGGACAGGGGGGCTACACCTTC | CASRGDTGQGGYTF
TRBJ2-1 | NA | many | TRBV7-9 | TGTGCCAGCAGCTTATTGGGTTCTCCCTACAATGAGCAGTTCTTC | CASSLLGSPYNEQFF
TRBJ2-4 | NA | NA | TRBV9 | TGTGCCAGCAGCCCGGGACAAAACATTCAGTACTTC | CASSPGQNIQYF
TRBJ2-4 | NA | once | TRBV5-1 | TGCGACAGCCGTGGGGAGACCGAACAAAAAAACATTCAGTACTTC | CDSRGETEQKNIQYF
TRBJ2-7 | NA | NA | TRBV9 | TGTGCCAGCAGCCCCAGGGCGAGCGGGTATATCAACGAGCAGTACTTC | CASSPRASGYINEQYF
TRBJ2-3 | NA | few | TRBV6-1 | TGTGCCACTCACTCGGGAGATACGCAGTATTTT | CATHSGDTQYF
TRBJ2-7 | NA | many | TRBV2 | TGTGCCAGCAGTGGGGGGCGGGGGCGCCTACAGTCCTACGAGCAGTACTTC | CASSGGRGRLQSYEQYF
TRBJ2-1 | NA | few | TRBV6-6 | TGTGCCAGCAGTTACTCGGGCTCTCGTTCCCCGACCCCCATATACAATGAGCAGTTCTTC | CASSYSGSRSPTPIYNEQFF
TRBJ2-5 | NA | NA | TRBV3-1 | TGTGCCAGCAGCCACGGACAGATACAAGAGACCCAGTACTTC | CASSHGQIQETQYF
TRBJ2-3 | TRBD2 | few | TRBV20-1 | TGCAGTGGAATTGCACCCCTAGCGGGAGGGATCACAGATACGCAGTATTTT | CSGIAPLAGGITDTQYF
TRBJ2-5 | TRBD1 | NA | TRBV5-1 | TGCGCCAGCAGCCCCTCCGGGACAGGGGCCTCTACTCAAGAGACCCAGTACTTC | CASSPSGTGASTQETQYF
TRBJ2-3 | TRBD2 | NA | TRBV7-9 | TGTGCCAGCAGCCGGGGGACTAGCGGGCAGTGGAGAGATACGCAGTATTTT | CASSRGTSGQWRDTQYF
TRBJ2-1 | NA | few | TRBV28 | TGTGCCAGCACAGGGGGGCTGAATGAGCAGTTCTTC | CASTGGLNEQFF
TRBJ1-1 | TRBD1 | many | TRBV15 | TGTGCCACCAGCAGAAGGACAGGGATCGGCACTGAAGCTTTCTTT | CATSRRTGIGTEAFF
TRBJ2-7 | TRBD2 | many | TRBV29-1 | TGCAGCGTTGAAATCTCCGGGAGGGTCCCCTACGAGCAGTACTTC | CSVEISGRVPYEQYF
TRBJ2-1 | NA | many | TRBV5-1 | TGCGCCAGCAGCCCGGACAGTGGGAATGAGCAGTTCTTC | CASSPDSGNEQFF
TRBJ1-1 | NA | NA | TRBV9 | TGTGCCAGCAGCGGTAGGGACACTGAAGCTTTCTTT | CASSGRDTEAFF